This T cell receptor (beta chain) was recorded in a study of T-cell memory formation after mild COVID-19. In the study overall: Clusters were largely donor specific. Study findings and constraints: Within pre-infection memory, some responding clones were found, suggesting cross-reactive memory joined. Clones that contracted from day 15 to 85 had balanced CD4/CD8; later expanders were CD4+ biased. Clones from the second wave (peaking day 37) had unconfirmed SARS-CoV-2 specificity.

In TCRdb, the 5' RACE reads were re-called with MiXCR into one record per CDR3 protein. In the table there are about 180,000 distinct CDR3 sequences, roughly 17% of which are singletons. To note about this clonotype: Its antigen remains unidentified.

CDR1 and CDR2 (germline): SEHNR, FQNEAQ (reference sequence). V gave up 6 bases and J gave up 6 bases, with 17 bases separating them. The CDR3 contains 14 residues. Sequenced input: PBMCs or a T cell subset sorted from them (not recorded which). The TCR was taken from an adult woman who had mild COVID-19 (a few samples of this study predate the infection). Cell type and time point are not known. This chain links TRBV7-9 with TRBJ1-2; D might be TRBD1 (6 bases). CDR3 sequence (DNA): TGTGCCAGCAGGCCATATGGGGGGCCGGATGGCTACACCTTC. As protein: CASRPYGGPDGYTF.